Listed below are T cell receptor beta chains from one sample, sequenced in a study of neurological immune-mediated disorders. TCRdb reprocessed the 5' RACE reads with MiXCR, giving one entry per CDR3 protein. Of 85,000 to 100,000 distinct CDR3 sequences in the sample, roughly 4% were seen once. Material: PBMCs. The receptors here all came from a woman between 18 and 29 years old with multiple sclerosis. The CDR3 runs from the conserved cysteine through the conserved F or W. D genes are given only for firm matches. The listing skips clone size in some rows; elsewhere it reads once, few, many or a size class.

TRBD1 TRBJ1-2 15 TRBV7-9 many CASSFVEQGAYGYTF TGTGCCAGCAGCTTCGTCGAGCAGGGGGCCTATGGCTACACCTTC
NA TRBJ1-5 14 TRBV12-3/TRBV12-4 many CASSVSGENQPQHF TGTGCCAGCAGTGTCTCAGGGGAAAATCAGCCCCAGCATTTT
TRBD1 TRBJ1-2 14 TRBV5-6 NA CASSPTDRPMGYTF TGTGCCAGCAGCCCGACGGACAGGCCAATGGGCTACACCTTC
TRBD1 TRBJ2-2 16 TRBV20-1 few CSASLQGGRDTGELFF TGCAGTGCTAGTTTGCAAGGGGGCAGGGACACCGGGGAGCTGTTTTTT
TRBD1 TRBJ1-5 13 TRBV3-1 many CASSQGQGTFEHF TGTGCCAGCAGCCAGGGACAGGGAACGTTCGAGCATTTT
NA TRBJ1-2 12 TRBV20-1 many CSASGGGEGYTF TGCAGTGCTAGCGGGGGAGGCGAAGGCTACACCTTC
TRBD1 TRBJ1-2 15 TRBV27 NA CASSPATGGGYGYTF TGTGCCAGCAGTCCCGCGACAGGGGGGGGCTATGGCTACACCTTC
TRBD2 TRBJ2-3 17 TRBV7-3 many CASSLTGTSASTDTQYF TGTGCCAGCAGCTTAACCGGGACTAGCGCGAGCACAGATACGCAGTATTTT
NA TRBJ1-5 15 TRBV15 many CATSRDSESNQPQHF TGTGCCACCAGCAGAGATTCGGAGAGCAATCAGCCCCAGCATTTT
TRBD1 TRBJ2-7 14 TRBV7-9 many CASSPDRYSYEQYF TGTGCCAGCAGCCCGGACAGGTATTCCTACGAGCAGTACTTC
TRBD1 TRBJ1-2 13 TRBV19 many CASNSQGAHGYTF TGTGCCAGTAACAGCCAGGGGGCCCATGGCTACACCTTC
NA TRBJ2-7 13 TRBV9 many CASSVGVGFEQYF TGTGCCAGCAGCGTAGGTGTAGGGTTCGAGCAGTACTTC
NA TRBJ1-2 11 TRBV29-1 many CSVEFGDGYTF TGCAGCGTTGAGTTTGGCGATGGCTACACCTTC
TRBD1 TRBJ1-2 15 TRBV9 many CASSGPGQGGYGYTF TGTGCCAGCAGCGGCCCCGGACAGGGAGGCTATGGCTACACCTTC
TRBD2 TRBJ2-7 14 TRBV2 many CASRREKKSYEQYF TGTGCCAGCAGGCGGGAGAAGAAATCCTACGAGCAGTACTTC
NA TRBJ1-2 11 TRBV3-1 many CASSQGYGYTF TGTGCCAGCAGCCAAGGCTATGGCTACACCTTC
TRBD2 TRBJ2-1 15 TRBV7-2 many CASSLASGNFNEQFF TGTGCCAGCAGCTTGGCTAGCGGGAACTTCAATGAGCAGTTCTTC
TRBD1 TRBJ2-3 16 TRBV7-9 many CASSLAGQSLTDTQYF TGTGCCAGCAGCTTAGCGGGACAGTCCCTCACAGATACGCAGTATTTT
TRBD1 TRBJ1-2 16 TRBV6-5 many CASSSPDRPGLYGYTF TGTGCCAGCAGTTCCCCGGACAGGCCGGGCCTCTATGGCTACACCTTC
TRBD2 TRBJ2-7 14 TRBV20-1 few CSTNSGTREYEQYF TGCAGTACCAACTCCGGGACTAGAGAATACGAGCAGTACTTC
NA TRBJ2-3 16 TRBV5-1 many CASSSGGFTSLDTQYF TGCGCCAGCAGCTCTGGGGGTTTTACATCTCTAGATACGCAGTATTTT
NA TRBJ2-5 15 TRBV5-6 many CASSRTGSWPQTQYF TGTGCCAGCAGCCGTACCGGGTCGTGGCCTCAGACCCAGTACTTC
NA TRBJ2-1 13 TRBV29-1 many CSAPGHIPKEQFF TGCAGCGCCCCGGGCCACATACCCAAGGAGCAGTTCTTC
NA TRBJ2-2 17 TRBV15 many CATSRDRGRSNTGELFF TGTGCCACCAGCAGAGATCGGGGGAGATCGAACACCGGGGAGCTGTTTTTT
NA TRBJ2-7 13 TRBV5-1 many CASSLDRGREQYF TGCGCCAGCAGCTTGGACCGGGGGCGCGAGCAGTACTTC
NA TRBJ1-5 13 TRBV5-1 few CASSMVPNQPQHF TGCGCCAGCAGCATGGTCCCTAATCAGCCCCAGCATTTT
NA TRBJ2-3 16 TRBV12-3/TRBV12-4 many CASTLWEVSSTDTQYF TGTGCCAGCACCCTATGGGAGGTCTCTAGCACAGATACGCAGTATTTT
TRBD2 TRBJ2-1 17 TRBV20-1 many CSASLASGGSSYNEQFF TGCAGTGCTAGTCTGGCTAGCGGGGGGTCCTCCTACAATGAGCAGTTCTTC
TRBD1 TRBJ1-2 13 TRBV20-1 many CSASGQGAYGYTF TGCAGTGCTAGCGGACAGGGCGCCTATGGCTACACCTTC
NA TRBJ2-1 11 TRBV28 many CASSPASRQFF TGTGCCAGCAGCCCAGCGAGTAGGCAGTTCTTC
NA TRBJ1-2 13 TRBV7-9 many CASSFWEGGGYTF TGTGCCAGCAGCTTTTGGGAAGGCGGGGGCTACACCTTC
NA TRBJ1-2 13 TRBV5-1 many CASSLGKEYGYTF TGCGCCAGCAGCTTGGGAAAAGAATATGGCTACACCTTC
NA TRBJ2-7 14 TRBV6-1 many CASSERTETYEQYF TGTGCCAGCAGTGAACGGACAGAAACCTACGAGCAGTACTTC
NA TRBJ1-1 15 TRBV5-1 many CASSLGGGRDTEAFF TGCGCCAGCAGCTTGGGCGGGGGAAGGGACACTGAAGCTTTCTTT
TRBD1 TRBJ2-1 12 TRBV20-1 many CSARDDRDWQFF TGCAGTGCTAGAGATGACAGGGATTGGCAGTTCTTC
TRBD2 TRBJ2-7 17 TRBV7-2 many CASSKGLAGGRLYEQYF TGTGCCAGCAGCAAAGGACTAGCGGGAGGGAGACTCTACGAGCAGTACTTC
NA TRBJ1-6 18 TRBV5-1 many CASSLEGVKGSYNSPLHF TGCGCCAGCAGCTTGGAAGGGGTCAAGGGGTCCTATAATTCACCCCTCCACTTT
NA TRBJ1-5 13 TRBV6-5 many CASRSNSNQPQHF TGTGCCAGCAGATCTAATAGCAATCAGCCCCAGCATTTT
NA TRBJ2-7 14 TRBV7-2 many CASSPGRTSYEQYF TGTGCCAGCAGCCCGGGACGGACCTCCTACGAGCAGTACTTC
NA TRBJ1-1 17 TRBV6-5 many CASSYALSEGPLTEAFF TGTGCCAGCAGTTACGCATTGTCTGAGGGGCCCTTGACTGAAGCTTTCTTT
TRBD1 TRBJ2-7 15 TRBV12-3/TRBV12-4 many CASTDNRGHSYEQYF TGTGCCAGCACCGACAACAGGGGCCACTCCTACGAGCAGTACTTC
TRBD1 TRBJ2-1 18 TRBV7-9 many CASSPGTGVSSSYNEQFF TGTGCCAGCAGCCCCGGGACAGGGGTCTCAAGCTCCTACAATGAGCAGTTCTTC
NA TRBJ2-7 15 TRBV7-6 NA CASSSRRGSRYEQYF TGTGCCAGCAGCTCCAGACGGGGGTCCCGCTACGAGCAGTACTTC
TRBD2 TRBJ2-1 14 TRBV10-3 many CAITPSGAPSEQFF TGTGCCATCACCCCTAGCGGGGCCCCCAGTGAGCAGTTCTTC
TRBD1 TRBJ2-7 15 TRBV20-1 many CSASGTGFRTYEQYF TGCAGTGCTAGCGGGACAGGATTCAGAACCTACGAGCAGTACTTC
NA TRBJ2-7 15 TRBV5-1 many CASSLGYGQHYEQYF TGCGCCAGCAGCTTGGGGTACGGCCAGCACTACGAGCAGTACTTC
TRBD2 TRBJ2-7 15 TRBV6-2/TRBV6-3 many CASSDAGTSGYEQYF TGTGCCAGCAGTGACGCCGGGACTAGTGGCTACGAGCAGTACTTC
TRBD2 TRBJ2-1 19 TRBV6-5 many CASSQTQAGLAGGLTEQFF TGTGCCAGCAGCCAAACGCAAGCTGGACTAGCGGGGGGATTGACTGAGCAGTTCTTC
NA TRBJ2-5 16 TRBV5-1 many CASSLFRDTIQETQYF TGCGCCAGCAGCTTGTTCCGGGACACTATCCAAGAGACCCAGTACTTC
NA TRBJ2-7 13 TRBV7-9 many CASSLPPGREQYF TGTGCCAGCAGCCTGCCCCCAGGGAGGGAGCAGTACTTC
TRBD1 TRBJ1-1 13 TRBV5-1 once CASLGQGGPEAFF TGCGCCAGCCTCGGACAGGGGGGTCCTGAAGCTTTCTTT